This entry lists 11 T cell receptor beta chains sequenced from one sample in a study of T-cell memory formation after mild COVID-19. One entry per CDR3 protein results from TCRdb running MiXCR on the 5' RACE reads. The table has around 250,000 distinct CDR3 sequences, just over 15% seen once. The sample was PBMCs or a T cell subset sorted from them (not recorded which). The receptors shown here come from an adult woman who had mild COVID-19 (a few samples of this study predate the infection). Cell type and time point are not known.

V usage is TRBV6-2 or TRBV6-3 and J usage is TRBJ2-4, with D perhaps being TRBD1 or TRBD2 (5 bases each). The CDR3 runs 18 residues. Germline V gene lookup returns CDR1 MNHEY and CDR2 SVGEGT. V lost 4 bases to trimming and J lost 0 bases, with 19 bases between them. The CDR3 coding sequence is TGTGCCAGCAGTTCCGGCACCCAGGGACCCATAGCCAAAAACATTCAGTACTTC. It yields the protein CASSSGTQGPIAKNIQYF.

This clonotype was seen a handful of times. This rearrangement joins TRBV12-3 or TRBV12-4 to TRBJ2-7; 9 bases fit TRBD1. V lost 7 bases to trimming and J lost 5 bases; unmatched junction nucleotides: 9. The CDR3 has 14 residues. CDR3 sequence reads: CASTLGDRADEQYF. The CDR3, as DNA: TGTGCCAGCACCTTGGGGGACAGGGCTGACGAGCAGTACTTC.

The rearrangement links TRBV4-3 to TRBJ2-7, with D perhaps TRBD2 (5 bases). Trimming removed 2 bases at V and 0 bases at J, with 17 bases between. CDR3 length: 17 amino acids. In germline, CDR1 is LGHNA, CDR2 YSLEER. For the CDR3, the DNA is TGCGCCAGCAGCCAAAGGGTCCCGGACTCCTACTCCTACGAGCAGTACTTC. Translating gives CASSQRVPDSYSYEQYF.

This clonotype was counted ten times or more. The J gene is TRBJ2-2, the V gene TRBV7-2; 11 bases line up with TRBD2. V lost 5 bases, J lost 6 bases, and 11 bases stayed unmatched. CDR1 and CDR2 (germline): SGHTA, FQGNSA. This CDR3 region has 17 residues. Here the CDR3 DNA reads TGTGCCAGCAGCCCACCGGGACTAGCGGAGGGTGCCGGGGAGCTGTTTTTT. Its protein product is CASSPPGLAEGAGELFF. Together with reference TRBV7-2 and TRBJ2-2, the CDR3 gives the full variable domain: GAGVSQSPSNKVTEKGKDVELRCDPISGHTALYWYRQSLGQGLEFLIYFQGNSAPDKSGLPSDRFSAERTGGSVSTLTIQRTQQEDSAVYLCASSPPGLAEGAGELFFGEGSRLTVL.

This clonotype turned up a few times. The chain employs TRBV10-3 and TRBJ2-3; D possibly corresponds to TRBD2 (8 bases). Trimming stripped 4 bases from V and 11 bases from J, with 22 bases between. Germline V gene sequence: CDR1 ENHRY, CDR2 SYGVKD. The CDR3 loop spans 15 amino acids. CDR3 sequence: CAISAGQEPTSVQYF. The CDR3 nucleotides are TGTGCCATCAGTGCAGGACAGGAACCGACTAGCGTGCAGTATTTT.

The sample holds many counts of this clonotype. V usage is TRBV5-6 and J usage is TRBJ2-7; 8 bases agree with TRBD1. V dropped 0 bases and J dropped 1; count of bases not matched to a gene: 6. CDR1 and CDR2 from the germline V gene are SGHDT and YYEEEE. This CDR3 has 16 residues. CDR3: CASSLGRRTGSYEQYF. CDR3 nucleotide sequence: TGTGCCAGCAGCTTGGGGCGGAGGACAGGGTCCTACGAGCAGTACTTC.

This clonotype was seen more than once but under ten times. The chain links TRBV12-3 or TRBV12-4 to TRBJ2-2, with 14 bases that match TRBD2. The CDR3 covers 16 residues. V shed 6 bases, J shed 3 bases, and the junction held 3 bases outside the gene matches. In nucleotides, the CDR3 is TGTGCCAGCAGCCGGACTAGCGGGGGGTACACCGGGGAGCTGTTTTTT. Its protein product is CASSRTSGGYTGELFF.

This clonotype has just a few counts. V usage is TRBV12-3 or TRBV12-4 and J usage is TRBJ2-7; 7 positions agree with TRBD2. The CDR3 contains 15 residues. V shed 4 bases and J 5 bases; nucleotides not matched to a gene: 11. This chain's CDR3 is CASSSTGGGSHEQYF. In nucleotides, the CDR3 is TGTGCCAGCAGTTCGACGGGGGGAGGGAGCCACGAGCAGTACTTC.

The chain combines TRBV20-1 with TRBJ1-2; 8 nucleotides agree with TRBD1. The CDR3 spans 13 residues. The germline gives CDR1 DFQATT, CDR2 SNEGSKA (reference sequence). V lost 6 bases and J lost 3; bases outside the gene matches: 6. The CDR3 is CSAHDRGDYGYTF. DNA of the CDR3: TGCAGTGCCCACGACAGGGGCGACTATGGCTACACCTTC.

This clonotype was picked up a small number of times. The V call is TRBV7-9, the J call TRBJ1-5, with D unclear. The length of the CDR3 is 12 residues. Germline V gene data show CDR1 as SEHNR and CDR2 as FQNEAQ (reference sequence). V lost 1 base and J lost 5, with 3 bases in between. CDR3 nucleotides: TGTGCCAGCAGCTTAGATGATCAGCCCCAGCATTTT. Protein sequence: CASSLDDQPQHF.

The chain links TRBV6-2 or TRBV6-3 to TRBJ2-6; TRBD1 matches at 8 bases. Trimming cost V 6 bases and J 0 bases; bases outside gene matches: 7. The CDR3 sequence is 17 residues long. Looked up from germline, CDR1 is MNHEY and CDR2 is SVGEGT. DNA of the CDR3: TGTGCCAGCAGCCGACAGGGGTCCTTCTCTGGGGCCAACGTCCTGACTTTC. Residues: CASSRQGSFSGANVLTF.